The rows below give T cell receptor beta chains drawn from one sample of a study of vaccination and CD4 T cells after COVID-19. Antigens for these TCRs are unknown. TCRdb ran MiXCR on the PCR reads and lists one entry per CDR3 protein. The sample lists 15,000 or so distinct CDR3 sequences; less than 70% were seen once. Sequenced material: CD4+ T cells from blood, cultured in vitro. These receptors all come from a human donor who had recovered from COVID-19. The conserved cysteine and the conserved F or W are not part of the CDR3 here.

CDR3 protein: SARFLGAGSNTEAF; V gene: TRBV20-1; J gene: TRBJ1-1
CDR3 protein: ASSSLTGYGELF; V gene: TRBV11-2; J gene: TRBJ2-2
CDR3 protein: SAHPSVALNEQF; V gene: TRBV20-1; J gene: TRBJ2-1
CDR3 protein: ASSGGRYQETQY; V gene: TRBV6-1; J gene: TRBJ2-5
CDR3 protein: ASSSSPGGYT; V gene: TRBV7-9; J gene: TRBJ1-2
CDR3 protein: ASSQTQQGTHEQY; V gene: TRBV11-1; J gene: TRBJ2-7
CDR3 protein: SAKAPGGGQETQY; V gene: TRBV20-1; J gene: TRBJ2-5
CDR3 protein: ASSFVQGQPSFYYEQY; V gene: TRBV11-2; J gene: TRBJ2-7
CDR3 protein: ASRRLAVIIRDGDTQY; V gene: TRBV6-1; J gene: TRBJ2-3
CDR3 protein: ASSRGDNSGNTIY; V gene: TRBV19; J gene: TRBJ1-3
CDR3 protein: ASSGDRNTGELF; V gene: TRBV7-8; J gene: TRBJ2-2
CDR3 protein: ASRNGRRYEQY; V gene: TRBV12-3/TRBV12-4; J gene: TRBJ2-7
CDR3 protein: SATPGTQGYEQY; V gene: TRBV20-1; J gene: TRBJ2-7
CDR3 protein: ATSRDRGAQGF; V gene: TRBV15; J gene: TRBJ2-2
CDR3 protein: ASSLQAGEFQASGNTIY; V gene: TRBV7-2; J gene: TRBJ1-3
CDR3 protein: ASSLDAGSSYEQY; V gene: TRBV7-9; J gene: TRBJ2-7
CDR3 protein: ASSLFLTVGGETDTQY; V gene: TRBV27; J gene: TRBJ2-3
CDR3 protein: ASRKQGQRYGYT; V gene: TRBV28; J gene: TRBJ1-2
CDR3 protein: AIRDRGEGYT; V gene: TRBV10-3; J gene: TRBJ1-2
CDR3 protein: ATQGPGQREAF; V gene: TRBV24-1; J gene: TRBJ1-1
CDR3 protein: ASSLIFGDSGAF; V gene: TRBV11-1; J gene: TRBJ1-1
CDR3 protein: ASKENTGGRYGYT; V gene: TRBV6-2/TRBV6-3; J gene: TRBJ1-2
CDR3 protein: ASRFAGDQPQH; V gene: TRBV6-1; J gene: TRBJ1-5
CDR3 protein: SAPPGGTLLAKNIQY; V gene: TRBV20-1; J gene: TRBJ2-4
CDR3 protein: ATSREGGEQY; V gene: TRBV15; J gene: TRBJ2-7
CDR3 protein: ASSPGTSGPSYEQY; V gene: TRBV7-2; J gene: TRBJ2-7
CDR3 protein: ASSRLPGVNTEAF; V gene: TRBV5-1; J gene: TRBJ1-1
CDR3 protein: ASSIAAGGPYEQY; V gene: TRBV19; J gene: TRBJ2-7
CDR3 protein: ASSPRQASYNEQF; V gene: TRBV27; J gene: TRBJ2-1
CDR3 protein: ASSKDVDFPYYNEQF; V gene: TRBV21-1; J gene: TRBJ2-1
CDR3 protein: ASSLWGQDTEAF; V gene: TRBV7-3; J gene: TRBJ1-1
CDR3 protein: ASSRQGTREQY; V gene: TRBV6-1; J gene: TRBJ2-7
CDR3 protein: SADGLPSYNEQF; V gene: TRBV20-1; J gene: TRBJ2-1
CDR3 protein: ASSPLQGFTDTQY; V gene: TRBV11-2; J gene: TRBJ2-3
CDR3 protein: SARVPSGGYEQY; V gene: TRBV20-1; J gene: TRBJ2-7
CDR3 protein: SAGGRVDTQY; V gene: TRBV20-1; J gene: TRBJ2-3
CDR3 protein: ASTWTSGRGGRGETQY; V gene: TRBV7-2; J gene: TRBJ2-5
CDR3 protein: ASSLGADSLYGYT; V gene: TRBV7-9; J gene: TRBJ1-2
CDR3 protein: ASSPYTVEAF; V gene: TRBV2; J gene: TRBJ1-1
CDR3 protein: ASSQDFSGQGAFYQPQH; V gene: TRBV4-3; J gene: TRBJ1-5
CDR3 protein: SARPRPGPNQPQH; V gene: TRBV20-1; J gene: TRBJ1-5
CDR3 protein: SASGGYGYT; V gene: TRBV20-1; J gene: TRBJ1-2
CDR3 protein: ASSQDRAEQY; V gene: TRBV11-2; J gene: TRBJ2-7
CDR3 protein: ASSPLKGLQGASEQY; V gene: TRBV27; J gene: TRBJ2-7
CDR3 protein: ATGGYSRGYNEQF; V gene: TRBV24-1; J gene: TRBJ2-1
CDR3 protein: ASSLHRAFYGYT; V gene: TRBV11-2; J gene: TRBJ1-2
CDR3 protein: ASSRGVAEAF; V gene: TRBV19; J gene: TRBJ1-1
CDR3 protein: ASTRGLAYEQY; V gene: TRBV6-1; J gene: TRBJ2-7
CDR3 protein: ASSLSGGDTGELF; V gene: TRBV7-3; J gene: TRBJ2-2
CDR3 protein: ASSLVVPGELF; V gene: TRBV7-2; J gene: TRBJ2-2
CDR3 protein: SARTTSGRGGTGELF; V gene: TRBV20-1; J gene: TRBJ2-2
CDR3 protein: AWAGGITEAF; V gene: TRBV30; J gene: TRBJ1-1
CDR3 protein: ASSQLQGQGSYGYT; V gene: TRBV4-2; J gene: TRBJ1-2
CDR3 protein: SGSTGPNQPQH; V gene: TRBV29-1; J gene: TRBJ1-5
CDR3 protein: ASNPGGPSGETQY; V gene: TRBV11-3; J gene: TRBJ2-5
CDR3 protein: ASSERNTGELF; V gene: TRBV10-1; J gene: TRBJ2-2
CDR3 protein: ASSEGQGASYEQY; V gene: TRBV6-1; J gene: TRBJ2-7